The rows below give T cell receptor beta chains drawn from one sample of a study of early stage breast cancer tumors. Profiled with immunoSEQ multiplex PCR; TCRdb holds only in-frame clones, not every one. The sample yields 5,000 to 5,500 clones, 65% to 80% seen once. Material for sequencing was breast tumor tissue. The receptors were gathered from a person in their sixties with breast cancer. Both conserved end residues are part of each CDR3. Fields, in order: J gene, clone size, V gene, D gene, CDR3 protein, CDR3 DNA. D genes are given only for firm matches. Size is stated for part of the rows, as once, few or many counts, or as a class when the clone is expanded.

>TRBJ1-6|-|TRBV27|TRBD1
CASSTNVDRGLSPLHF
TGTGCCAGCAGTACGAACGTGGACAGGGGGCTATCCCCCCTCCACTTT
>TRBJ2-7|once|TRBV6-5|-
CASSPTAGQNYEQYF
TGTGCCAGCAGTCCTACCGCGGGACAGAACTACGAGCAGTACTTC
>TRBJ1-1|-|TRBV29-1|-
CSVWAGDTEAFF
TGCAGCGTTTGGGCAGGAGACACTGAAGCTTTCTTT
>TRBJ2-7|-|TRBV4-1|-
CASSQTTVLEQYF
TGCGCCAGCAGCCAAACGACAGTTCTCGAGCAGTACTTC
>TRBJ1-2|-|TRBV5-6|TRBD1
CASSPPPGTGHYGYTF
TGTGCCAGCAGCCCTCCCCCCGGGACAGGGCACTATGGCTACACCTTC
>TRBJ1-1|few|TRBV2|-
CASSEVFQGNEAFF
TGTGCCAGCAGTGAAGTGTTCCAGGGGAATGAAGCTTTCTTT
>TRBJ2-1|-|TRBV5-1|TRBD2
CASSLGPLGLANEQFF
TGCGCCAGCAGCCTGGGACCCTTGGGACTAGCCAATGAGCAGTTCTTC
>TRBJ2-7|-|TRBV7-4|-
CASSLGDWYEQYF
TGTGCCAGCAGCTTAGGGGATTGGTACGAGCAGTACTTC
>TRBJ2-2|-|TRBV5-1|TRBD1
CASSLASPGQGGELFF
TGCGCCAGCAGCTTGGCCTCTCCGGGACAGGGGGGGGAGCTGTTTTTT
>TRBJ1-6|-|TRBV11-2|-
CASSSDAGGNQNSPLHF
TGTGCCAGCAGCTCGGACGCGGGAGGAAATCAAAATTCACCCCTCCACTTT
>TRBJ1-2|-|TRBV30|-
CAWVPGTPYGYTF
TGTGCCTGGGTCCCCGGGACTCCCTATGGCTACACCTTC
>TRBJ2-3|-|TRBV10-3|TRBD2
CAISAGAGDTDTQYF
TGTGCCATCAGCGCCGGAGCGGGGGACACAGATACGCAGTATTTT
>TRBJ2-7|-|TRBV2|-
CASNRDVWVYEQYF
TGTGCCAGCAACCGGGACGTCTGGGTTTACGAGCAGTACTTC
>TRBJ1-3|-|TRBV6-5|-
CASSSYAERNTIYF
TGTGCCAGCAGTTCATACGCGGAACGAAACACCATATATTTT
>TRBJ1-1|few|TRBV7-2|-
CASSLERPPRAFF
TGTGCCAGCAGCTTAGAGCGCCCTCCCAGGGCTTTCTTT
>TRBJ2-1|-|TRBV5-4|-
CASSPWRDEQFF
TGTGCCAGCAGCCCTTGGCGCGATGAGCAGTTCTTC
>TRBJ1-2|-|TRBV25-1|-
CASSWGSGSNYGYTF
TGTGCCAGCAGCTGGGGGTCTGGGTCCAACTATGGCTACACCTTC
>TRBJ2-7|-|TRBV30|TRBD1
CAWSAGQEYEQYF
TGTGCCTGGAGTGCGGGACAGGAGTACGAGCAGTACTTC
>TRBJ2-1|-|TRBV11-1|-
CASSRGDINEQFF
TGTGCCAGCAGCCGGGGAGATATCAATGAGCAGTTCTTC
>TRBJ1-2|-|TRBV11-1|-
CASSSPQGHGYTF
TGTGCCAGCAGCTCCCCCCAGGGGCATGGCTACACCTTC
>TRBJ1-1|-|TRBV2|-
CASSERWQAEAFF
TGTGCCAGCAGTGAGCGTTGGCAGGCTGAAGCTTTCTTT
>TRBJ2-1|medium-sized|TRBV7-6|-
CASSLEANSNEQFF
TGTGCCAGCAGCTTAGAAGCGAACAGCAATGAGCAGTTCTTC
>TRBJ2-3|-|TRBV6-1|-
CASGTGTDTQYF
TGTGCCAGCGGGACGGGCACAGATACGCAGTATTTT
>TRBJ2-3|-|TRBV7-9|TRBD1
CASSLATGGETDTQYF
TGTGCCAGCAGCTTAGCGACAGGGGGCGAAACAGATACGCAGTATTTT
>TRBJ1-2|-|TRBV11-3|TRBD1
CASSFYGQEYGYTF
TGTGCCAGCAGCTTTTATGGACAGGAGTATGGCTACACCTTC
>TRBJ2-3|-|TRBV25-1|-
CASSDLTGSDTQYF
TGTGCCAGCAGTGACCTAACAGGGTCAGATACGCAGTATTTT
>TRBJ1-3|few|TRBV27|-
CASSQDLNPGNTIYF
TGTGCCAGCAGTCAGGACCTCAACCCTGGAAACACCATATATTTT
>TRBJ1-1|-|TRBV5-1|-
CASSSQGQRYTEAFF
TGCGCCAGCAGCTCCCAAGGACAGAGGTACACTGAAGCTTTCTTT
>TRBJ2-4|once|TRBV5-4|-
CASSLAAGRFQYF
TGTGCCAGCAGCTTGGCGGCAGGGCGGTTTCAGTACTTC
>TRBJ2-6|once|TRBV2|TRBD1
CASRRTGGNSGANVLTF
TGTGCCAGCAGGAGGACAGGGGGCAACTCTGGGGCCAACGTCCTGACTTTC
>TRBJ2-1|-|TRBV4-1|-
CASSQESGSQQFF
TGCGCCAGCAGCCAAGAATCGGGCAGTCAGCAGTTCTTC
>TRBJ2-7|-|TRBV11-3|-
CASSLVRGGGRYLDEQYF
TGTGCCAGCAGCTTAGTCCGAGGGGGGGGAAGGTATCTGGACGAGCAGTACTTC
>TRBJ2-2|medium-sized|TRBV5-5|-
CASSLVRRGAGELFF
TGTGCCAGCAGCTTGGTCCGCAGGGGGGCCGGGGAGCTGTTTTTT
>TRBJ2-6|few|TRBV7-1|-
CASSAKLGQSRANVLTF
TGTGCCAGCAGCGCGAAGTTAGGACAAAGTCGGGCCAACGTCCTGACTTTC
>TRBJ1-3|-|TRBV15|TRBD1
CATSTGQPLIDRSGNTIYF
TGTGCCACCAGCACGGGACAGCCTTTAATTGACCGCTCTGGAAACACCATATATTTT
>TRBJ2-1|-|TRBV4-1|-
CASSQGRDQLIF
TGCGCCAGCAGCCAAGGCCGGGACCAGCTCATCTTC
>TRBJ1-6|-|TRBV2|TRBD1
CASSEDRGYSPLHF
TGTGCCAGCAGTGAAGACAGGGGGTATTCACCCCTCCACTTT